These 2 T cell receptor beta chains share one sample of origin, sequenced in a study of immune heterogeneity within non-small cell lung tumors. Multiplex PCR with 32 V and 13 J primers amplified TCR beta CDR3. MiXCR was run by TCRdb on the multiplex PCR reads, yielding one entry per CDR3 protein. The sample lists over 1,500 distinct CDR3 sequences, 25% to 35% occurring once. Bulk tumor genomic DNA served as template, at 550 to 700 ng per sample. Multiple widely separated biopsies were taken from each primary tumor at surgery. Undergoing curative surgery were patients whose non-small cell lung cancer was untreated and newly diagnosed. The source material was lung tumor tissue. These receptors were obtained from a man between 60 and 70 years old with non-small cell lung cancer.

This clonotype was seen a few times. The gene calls are TRBV5-1 and TRBJ1-1; unclear D gene. CDR1 and CDR2 from the germline V gene are SGHRS and YFSETQ. The V and J ends lost 0 bases and 0 bases respectively, with 6 bases between them. The CDR3 loop spans 14 amino acids. CDR3 bases: TGCGCCAGCAGCTTGGCGGATATGAACACTGAAGCTTTCTTT. Translation gives CASSLADMNTEAFF.

This clonotype was observed a handful of times. Relative to the germline gene, one junction end is altered; a read error may explain this. The chain uses TRBV18 and TRBJ2-1, with D perhaps matching TRBD2 (6 bases). CDR1 and CDR2 (germline): KGHSH, LQKENI. CDR3 size: 15 residues. CDR3 protein: CASRGGKGPYNEQFF. CDR3 DNA: TGTGCCAGCCGGGGAGGCAAGGGACCCTACAATGAGCAGTTTTTC.